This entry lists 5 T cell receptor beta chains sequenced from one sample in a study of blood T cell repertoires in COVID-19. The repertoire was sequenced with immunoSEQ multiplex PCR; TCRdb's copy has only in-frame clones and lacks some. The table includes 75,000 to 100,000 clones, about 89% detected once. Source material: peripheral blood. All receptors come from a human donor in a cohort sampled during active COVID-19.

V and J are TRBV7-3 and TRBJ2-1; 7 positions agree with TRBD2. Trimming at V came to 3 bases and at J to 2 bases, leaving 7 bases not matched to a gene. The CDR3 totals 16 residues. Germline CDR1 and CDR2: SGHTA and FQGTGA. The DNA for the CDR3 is TGTGCCAGCAGCTTTGGCGGGGGAACCCCCTACAATGAGCAGTTCTTC. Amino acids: CASSFGGGTPYNEQFF.

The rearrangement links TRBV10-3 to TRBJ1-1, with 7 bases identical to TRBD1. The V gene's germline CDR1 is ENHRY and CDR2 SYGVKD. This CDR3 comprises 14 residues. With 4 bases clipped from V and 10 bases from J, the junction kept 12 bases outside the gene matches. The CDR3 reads CAISALGGEDVAFF. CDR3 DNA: TGTGCCATCAGTGCCCTAGGGGGCGAGGATGTAGCTTTCTTT.

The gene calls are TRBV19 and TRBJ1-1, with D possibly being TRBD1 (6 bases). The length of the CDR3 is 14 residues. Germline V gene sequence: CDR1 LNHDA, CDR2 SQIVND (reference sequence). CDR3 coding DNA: TGTTCTAGTATAGATCCAGGGGAGAACACTGAAGCTTTCTTT. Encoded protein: CSSIDPGENTEAFF.

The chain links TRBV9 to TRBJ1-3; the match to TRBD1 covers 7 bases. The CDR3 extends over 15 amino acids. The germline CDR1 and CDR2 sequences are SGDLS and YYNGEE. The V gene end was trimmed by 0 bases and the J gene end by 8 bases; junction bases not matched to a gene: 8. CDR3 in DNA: TGTGCCAGCAGCGTAGGAGGACAGGTTGGGGACACCATATATTTT. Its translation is CASSVGGQVGDTIYF.

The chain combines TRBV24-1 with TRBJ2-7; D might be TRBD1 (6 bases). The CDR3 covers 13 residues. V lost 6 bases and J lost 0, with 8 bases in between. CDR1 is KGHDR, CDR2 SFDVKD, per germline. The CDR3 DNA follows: TGTGCCACCAGTTTGACAGGCTCCTACGAGCAGTACTTC. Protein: CATSLTGSYEQYF.